The T cell receptor (beta chain) described here comes from a study of vaccination and CD4 T cells after COVID-19. Study summary: Day 14 and days 161 to 241 post-vaccination were the time points at which a few convalescent patients were sampled. Study-level findings and limits: Early post-infection timepoints were missing, and relatively few convalescent patients were studied.

The Oncomine TCR Beta short-read assay sequenced DNA from cultured CD4+ T cells. From CD4+ T cells that had been cultured, genomic DNA was extracted. TCRdb recomputed calls from the PCR reads with MiXCR, one row per CDR3 protein. Among tens of thousands of distinct CDR3 sequences listed, 30% to 35% were seen once. Noted time point: late sampling 161 to 241 days after vaccination in three convalescent patients. Stated treatment: roughly 10-day PBMC culture with coronavirus spike peptide pools or control peptides (ViraFEST assay). Peptide pools at 8 to 10 ug/ml, together with roughly 9.1 IU/ml IL-2, were added to cultures of more than 1.5 million PBMCs per well. The CDR3 extends over 15 amino acids. Trimming left V 1 base short and J 0 bases short, with 7 bases between. CDR1 is LGHNA, CDR2 YNFKEQ, per germline. This clonotype occurred once. Antigen unknown.

This TCR was sampled from a human donor who had recovered from COVID-19. The J gene is TRBJ2-1, the V gene TRBV4-2; possible D gene TRBD1, 5 bases. Sequencing was performed on CD4+ T cells from blood, cultured in vitro, taken about 7 months after SARS-CoV-2 vaccination. CDR3 amino acids: CASSQGDSSYNEQFF. CDR3 in DNA: TGTGCCAGCAGCCAAGGAGACAGCTCCTACAATGAGCAGTTCTTC.